The clone carrying this T cell receptor beta chain was seen ten or more times. The target antigen is unknown. The read terminates 3 residues before the CDR3 end, so the remaining end is supplied by the germline J gene. The V gene lost 10 bases and the J gene lost 7 bases, with 14 bases spanning the gap. The CDR3 length is 12 residues. Germline CDR1 and CDR2: SGHTA and FQGNSA. The record originates from a study of T cell clonality in common variable immunodeficiency. Study observations and caveats: TCRbeta clonality was increased in CVID versus healthy controls. CVID subjects shared fewer TCRbeta clones than healthy controls did. Common variable immunodeficiency TCR beta sequences reportedly had fewer deletions and N-nucleotide insertions.

Sequencing used immunoSEQ multiplex PCR; TCRdb keeps in-frame clones, though not all of them. Sampling found over 15,000 clones, none seen once. Blood came from CVID subjects not ill and not taking immunomodulatory or immunosuppressive medication. The receptor was derived from a human donor with common variable immunodeficiency. The chain has TRBV7-2 and TRBJ2-4; the D gene could be TRBD1 or TRBD2 (7 bases each). Sequences were obtained from peripheral blood mononuclear cells. The sequenced CDR3 bases are TGTGCCACCAGGGGGGGAGGGAACATT. As protein: CATRGGGNI. The CDR3 as a whole reads CATRGGGNIQYF.